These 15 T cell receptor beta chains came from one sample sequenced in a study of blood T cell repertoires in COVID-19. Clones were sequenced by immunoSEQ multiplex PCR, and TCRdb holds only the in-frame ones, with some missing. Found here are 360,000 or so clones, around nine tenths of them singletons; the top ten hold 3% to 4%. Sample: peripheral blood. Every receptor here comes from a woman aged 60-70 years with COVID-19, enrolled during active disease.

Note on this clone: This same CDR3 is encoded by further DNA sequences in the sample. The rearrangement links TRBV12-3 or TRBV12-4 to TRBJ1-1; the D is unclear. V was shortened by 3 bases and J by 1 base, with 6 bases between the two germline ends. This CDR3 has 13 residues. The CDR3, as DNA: TGTGCCAGCAGTTTGCGGGAGAACACTGAAGCTTTCTTT. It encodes CASSLRENTEAFF.

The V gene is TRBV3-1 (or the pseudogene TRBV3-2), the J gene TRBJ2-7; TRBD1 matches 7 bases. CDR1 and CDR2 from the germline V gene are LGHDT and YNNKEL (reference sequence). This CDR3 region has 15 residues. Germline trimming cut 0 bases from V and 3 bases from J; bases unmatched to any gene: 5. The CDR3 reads CASSQDLNRGYEQYF. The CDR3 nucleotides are TGTGCCAGCAGCCAAGATCTTAACAGGGGCTACGAGCAGTACTTC.

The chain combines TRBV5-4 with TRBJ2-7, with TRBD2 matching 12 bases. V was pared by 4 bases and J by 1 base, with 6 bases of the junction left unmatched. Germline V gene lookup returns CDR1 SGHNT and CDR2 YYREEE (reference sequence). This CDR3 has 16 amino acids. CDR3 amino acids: CASSTGGLAGSYEQYF. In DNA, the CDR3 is TGTGCCAGCAGCACAGGCGGACTAGCGGGGTCCTACGAGCAGTACTTC. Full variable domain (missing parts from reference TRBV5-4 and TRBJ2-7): ETGVTQSPTHLIKTRGQQVTLRCSSQSGHNTVSWYQQALGQGPQFIFQYYREEENGRGNFPPRFSGLQFPNYSSELNVNALELDDSALYLCASSTGGLAGSYEQYFGPGTRLTVT.

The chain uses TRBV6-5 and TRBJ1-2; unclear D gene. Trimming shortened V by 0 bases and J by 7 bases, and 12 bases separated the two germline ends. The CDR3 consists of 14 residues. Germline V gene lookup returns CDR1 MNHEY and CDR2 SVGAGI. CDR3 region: CASSYSPLTPGYTF. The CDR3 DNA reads TGTGCCAGCAGTTACTCTCCCCTAACCCCTGGCTACACCTTC.

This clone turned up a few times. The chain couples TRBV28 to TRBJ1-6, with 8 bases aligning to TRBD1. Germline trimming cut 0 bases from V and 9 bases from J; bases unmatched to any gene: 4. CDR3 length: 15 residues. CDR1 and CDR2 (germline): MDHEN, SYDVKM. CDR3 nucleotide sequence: TGTGCCAGCAGTTTATGGGACAGGGAGGTTTCACCCCTCCACTTT. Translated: CASSLWDREVSPLHF.

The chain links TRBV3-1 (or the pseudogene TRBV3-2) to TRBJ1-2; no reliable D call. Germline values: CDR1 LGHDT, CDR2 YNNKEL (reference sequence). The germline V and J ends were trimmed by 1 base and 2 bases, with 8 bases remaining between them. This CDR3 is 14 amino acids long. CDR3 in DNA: TGTGCCAGCAGCCAAGTGAACCTAAACTATGGCTACACCTTC. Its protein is CASSQVNLNYGYTF.

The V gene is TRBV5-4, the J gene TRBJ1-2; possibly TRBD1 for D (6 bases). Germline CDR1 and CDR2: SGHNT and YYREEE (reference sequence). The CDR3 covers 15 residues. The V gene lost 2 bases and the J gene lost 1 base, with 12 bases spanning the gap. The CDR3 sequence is CASSFAGAFNYGYTF. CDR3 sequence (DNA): TGTGCCAGCAGCTTTGCGGGGGCCTTTAACTATGGCTACACCTTC.

The CDR3 sequence is CASSKSPGTGVGNQPQHF. CDR3 nucleotides: TGTGCCAGTAGTAAAAGTCCCGGGACAGGGGTTGGCAATCAGCCCCAGCATTTT. The chain recombines TRBV19 with TRBJ1-5; 10 nucleotides agree with TRBD1. The CDR3 is made up of 18 amino acids. Germline loops: CDR1 LNHDA, CDR2 SQIVND (reference sequence). The V gene end was trimmed by 4 bases and the J gene end by 2 bases; junction bases not matched to a gene: 11.

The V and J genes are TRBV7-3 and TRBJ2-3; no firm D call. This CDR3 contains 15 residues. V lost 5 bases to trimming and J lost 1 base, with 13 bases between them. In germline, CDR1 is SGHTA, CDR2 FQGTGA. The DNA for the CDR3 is TGTGCCAGCAGCCCCCGACCTAGTGGCACAGATACGCAGTATTTT. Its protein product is CASSPRPSGTDTQYF.

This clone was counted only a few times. The CDR3 reads CASSYQGGFYGYTF. The CDR3 DNA reads as TGTGCCAGCAGTTACCAGGGAGGGTTCTATGGCTACACCTTC. The V and J genes are TRBV6-5 and TRBJ1-2; TRBD1 might be the D (5 bases). Germline V gene sequence: CDR1 MNHEY, CDR2 SVGAGI. Trimming shortened V by 2 bases and J by 4 bases, and 11 bases separated the two germline ends. CDR3 length equals 14 residues.

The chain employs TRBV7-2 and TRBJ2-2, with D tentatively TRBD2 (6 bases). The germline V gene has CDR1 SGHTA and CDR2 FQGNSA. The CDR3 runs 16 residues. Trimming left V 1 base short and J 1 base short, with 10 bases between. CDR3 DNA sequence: TGTGCCAGCAGCTTAGAAAGGAGGGGGAACACCGGGGAGCTGTTTTTT. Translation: CASSLERRGNTGELFF.

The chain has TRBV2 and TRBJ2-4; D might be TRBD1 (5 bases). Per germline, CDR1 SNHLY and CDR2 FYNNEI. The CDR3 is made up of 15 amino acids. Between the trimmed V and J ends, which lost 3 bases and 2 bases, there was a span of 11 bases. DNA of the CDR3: TGTGCCAGCAGTGACAGGGAATCCCCCAAAAACATTCAGTACTTC. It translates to CASSDRESPKNIQYF.

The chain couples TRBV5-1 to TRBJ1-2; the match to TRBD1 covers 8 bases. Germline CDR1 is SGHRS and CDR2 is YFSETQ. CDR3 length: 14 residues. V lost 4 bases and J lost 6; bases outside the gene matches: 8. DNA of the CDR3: TGCGCCAGCAGCCGCACGACAGGGGATGATGGCTACACCTTC. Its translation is CASSRTTGDDGYTF.

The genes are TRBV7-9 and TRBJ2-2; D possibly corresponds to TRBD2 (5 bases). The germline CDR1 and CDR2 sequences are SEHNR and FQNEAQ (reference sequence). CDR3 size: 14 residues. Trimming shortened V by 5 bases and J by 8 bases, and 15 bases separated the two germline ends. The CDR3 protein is CASSPRTEDGELFF. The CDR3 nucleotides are TGTGCCAGCAGCCCTCGGACGGAGGATGGGGAGCTGTTTTTT.

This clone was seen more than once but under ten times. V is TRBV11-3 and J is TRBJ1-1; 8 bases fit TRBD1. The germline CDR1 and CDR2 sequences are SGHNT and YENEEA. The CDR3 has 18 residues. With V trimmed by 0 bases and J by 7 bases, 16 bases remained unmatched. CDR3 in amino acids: CASSLEWQGAFKESEAFF. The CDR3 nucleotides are TGTGCCAGCAGCTTAGAGTGGCAGGGGGCGTTCAAGGAGAGTGAAGCTTTCTTT.